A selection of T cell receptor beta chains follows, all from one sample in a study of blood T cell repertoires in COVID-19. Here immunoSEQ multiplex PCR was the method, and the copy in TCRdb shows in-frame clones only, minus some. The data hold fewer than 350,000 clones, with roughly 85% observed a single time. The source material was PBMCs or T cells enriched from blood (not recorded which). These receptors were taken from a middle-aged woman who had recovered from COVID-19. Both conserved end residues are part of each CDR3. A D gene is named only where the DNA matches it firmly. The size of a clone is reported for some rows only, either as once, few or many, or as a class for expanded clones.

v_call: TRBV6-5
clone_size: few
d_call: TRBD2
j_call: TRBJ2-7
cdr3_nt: TGTGCCAGCAGTTACTCTAGCGGGAGTCCCTACGAGCAGTACTTC
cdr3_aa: CASSYSSGSPYEQYF

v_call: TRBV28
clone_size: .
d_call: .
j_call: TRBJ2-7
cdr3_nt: TGTGCCAGCAGCCAACTCGGACATGGATACGAGCAGTACTTC
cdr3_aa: CASSQLGHGYEQYF

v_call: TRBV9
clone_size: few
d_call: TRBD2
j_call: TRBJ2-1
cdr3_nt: TGTGCCAGCAGCCCCATAAGCCTAGGGAGGGGTAACAATGAGCAGTTCTTC
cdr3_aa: CASSPISLGRGNNEQFF

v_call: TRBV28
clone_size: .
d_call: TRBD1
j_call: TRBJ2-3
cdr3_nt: TGTGCCAGCACCTCACAGGGGGCCGAAGGGACAGATACGCAGTATTTT
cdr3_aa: CASTSQGAEGTDTQYF

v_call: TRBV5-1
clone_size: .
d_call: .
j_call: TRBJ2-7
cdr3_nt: TGCGCCAGCAGCTTGGCAGGGGAGGGGCAGTACTTC
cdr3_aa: CASSLAGEGQYF

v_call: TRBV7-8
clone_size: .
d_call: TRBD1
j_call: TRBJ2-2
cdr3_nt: TGTGCCAGCAGTAAAAACAGGGGGCGGACCGGGGAGCTGTTTTTT
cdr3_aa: CASSKNRGRTGELFF

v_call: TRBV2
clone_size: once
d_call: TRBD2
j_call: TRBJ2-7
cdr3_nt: TGTGCCAGCAGCTCGACTAGCGGGGGGGAGCAGTACTTC
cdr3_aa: CASSSTSGGEQYF

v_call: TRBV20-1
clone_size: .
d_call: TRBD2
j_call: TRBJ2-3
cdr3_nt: TGCAGTGCTAGTAATAGCGGGAAGGGCACAGATACGCAGTATTTT
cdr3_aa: CSASNSGKGTDTQYF

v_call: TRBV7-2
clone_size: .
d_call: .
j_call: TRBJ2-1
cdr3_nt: TGTGCCAGCAGCCGCACCGGGACTCCTTCCTACAATGAGCAGTTCTTC
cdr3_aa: CASSRTGTPSYNEQFF

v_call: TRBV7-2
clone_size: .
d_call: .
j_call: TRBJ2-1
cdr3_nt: TGTGCCAGCACCCGGCTCGTTAACTACTACAATGAGCAGTTCTTC
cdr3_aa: CASTRLVNYYNEQFF

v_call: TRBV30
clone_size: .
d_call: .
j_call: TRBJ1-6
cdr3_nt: TGTGCCTGGACAGACAGCCTTAGGGGCTCCTATAATTCACCCCTCCACTTT
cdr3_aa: CAWTDSLRGSYNSPLHF

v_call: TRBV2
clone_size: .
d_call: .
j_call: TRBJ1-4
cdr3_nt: TGTGCCAGCAAACAAGCGGGGACGGCTTCCTTT
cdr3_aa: CASKQAGTASF

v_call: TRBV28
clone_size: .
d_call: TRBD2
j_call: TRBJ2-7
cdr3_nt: TGTGCCAGCAACCCTAGCTCTAAACTAGCGTCGGCCTACGAGCAGTACTTC
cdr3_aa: CASNPSSKLASAYEQYF

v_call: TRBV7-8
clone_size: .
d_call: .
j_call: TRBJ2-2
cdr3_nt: TGTGCCAGCATCTCGGATAACGGGAGAAGGGAGCTGTTTTTT
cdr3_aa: CASISDNGRRELFF

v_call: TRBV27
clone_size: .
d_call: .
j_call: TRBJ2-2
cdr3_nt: TGTGCCAGCAGCTACTTGGGGGCCTCCCAGACGAACACCGGGGAGCTGTTTTTT
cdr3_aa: CASSYLGASQTNTGELFF

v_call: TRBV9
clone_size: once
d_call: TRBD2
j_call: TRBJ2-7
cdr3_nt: TGTGCCAGCAGCGTAGGGCTAGCGGGAGGCGAGCAGTACTTC
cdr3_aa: CASSVGLAGGEQYF

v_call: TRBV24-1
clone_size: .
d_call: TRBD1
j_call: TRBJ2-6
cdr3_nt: TGTGCCACCAGTGACGCGACAGGGAACTCTGGGGCCAACGTCCTGACTTTC
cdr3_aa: CATSDATGNSGANVLTF

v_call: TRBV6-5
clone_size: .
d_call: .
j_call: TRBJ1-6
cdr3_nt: TGTGCCAGCAGTTACTCGCCGGATTCACCCCTCCACTTT
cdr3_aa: CASSYSPDSPLHF

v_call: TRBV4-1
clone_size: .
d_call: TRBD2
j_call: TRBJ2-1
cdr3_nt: TGCGCCAGCAGCCCACTAGCGGGAGCATACAATGAGCAGTTCTTC
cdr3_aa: CASSPLAGAYNEQFF

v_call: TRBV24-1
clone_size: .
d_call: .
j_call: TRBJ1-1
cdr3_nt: TGTGCCACCAGTGGTCGTACCCCCCCTCCCACAACATCGAACACTGAAGCTTTCTTT
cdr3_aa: CATSGRTPPPTTSNTEAFF

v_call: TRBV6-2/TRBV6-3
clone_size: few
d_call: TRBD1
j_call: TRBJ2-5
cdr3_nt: TGTGCCAGCAGCTCCGGGACAGGGGGATTAGGAGAGACCCAGTACTTC
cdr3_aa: CASSSGTGGLGETQYF

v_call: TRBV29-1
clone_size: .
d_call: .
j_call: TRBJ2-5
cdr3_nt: TGCAGCGCCAGTGACACTTTGGGGGGAGAGACCCAGTACTTC
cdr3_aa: CSASDTLGGETQYF

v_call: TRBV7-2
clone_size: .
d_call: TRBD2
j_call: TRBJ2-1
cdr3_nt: TGTGCCAGCAGCTTAGCGTCCACGCGGGAGGGCCGAAATGAGCAGTTCTTC
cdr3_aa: CASSLASTREGRNEQFF

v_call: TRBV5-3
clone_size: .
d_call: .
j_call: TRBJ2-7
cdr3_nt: TGTGCCAGAGAATACGAGCCGTTTTACGAGCAGTACTTC
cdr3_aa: CAREYEPFYEQYF

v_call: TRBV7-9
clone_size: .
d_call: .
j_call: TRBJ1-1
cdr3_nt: TGTGCCAGCAGCCAGCAGACAGTAAACACTGAAGCTTTCTTT
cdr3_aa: CASSQQTVNTEAFF

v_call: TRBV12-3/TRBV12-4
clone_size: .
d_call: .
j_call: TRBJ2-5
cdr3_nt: TGTGCCAGCAGTTTGGGCAACCAAGAGACCCAGTACTTC
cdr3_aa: CASSLGNQETQYF

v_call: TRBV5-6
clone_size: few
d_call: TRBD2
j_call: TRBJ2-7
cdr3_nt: TGTGCCAGCAGCCTAGGGACTAGCGGGAGTTGGGAGCAGTACTTC
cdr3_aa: CASSLGTSGSWEQYF

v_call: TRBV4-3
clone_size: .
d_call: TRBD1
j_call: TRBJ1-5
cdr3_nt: TGCGCCAGCAGCCACCGCCGGGACAGGGATCAGCCCCAGCATTTT
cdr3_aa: CASSHRRDRDQPQHF

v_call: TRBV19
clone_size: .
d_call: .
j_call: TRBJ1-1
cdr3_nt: TGTGCCAGTAGTACCATACAGGGCGGCACTGAAGCTTTCTTT
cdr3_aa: CASSTIQGGTEAFF

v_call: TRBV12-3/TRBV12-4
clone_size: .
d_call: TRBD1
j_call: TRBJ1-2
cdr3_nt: TGTGCCAACGACGTACAGGGGGAGCATGGCTACACCTTC
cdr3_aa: CANDVQGEHGYTF

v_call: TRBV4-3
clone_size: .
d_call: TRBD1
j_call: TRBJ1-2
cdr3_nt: TGCGCCAGCAGCCAAGTGGAATCAGGGGGCGCGGGTGGCTACACCTTC
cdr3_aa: CASSQVESGGAGGYTF

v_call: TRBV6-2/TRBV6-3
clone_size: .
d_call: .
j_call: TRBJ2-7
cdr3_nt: TGTGCCAGCAGTCCGCATCAAAGAGGGTACGAGCAGTACTTC
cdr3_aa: CASSPHQRGYEQYF

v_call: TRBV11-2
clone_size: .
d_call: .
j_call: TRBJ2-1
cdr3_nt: TGTGCCAGCAGCTTCACGGGGGCCTACAATGAGCAGTTCTTC
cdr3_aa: CASSFTGAYNEQFF

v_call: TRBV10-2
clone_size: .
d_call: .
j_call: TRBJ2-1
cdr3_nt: TGCGCCAGCAGTAGGACAGACAATGAGCAGTTCTTC
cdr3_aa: CASSRTDNEQFF

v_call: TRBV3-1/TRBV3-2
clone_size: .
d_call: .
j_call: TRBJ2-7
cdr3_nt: TGTGCCAGCAGTCAGAGGAACGAGCAGTACTTC
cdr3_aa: CASSQRNEQYF

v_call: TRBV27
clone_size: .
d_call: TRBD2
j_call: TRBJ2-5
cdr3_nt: TGTGCCAGCAGTGGGGGAGCGGGAGGGCAAGAGACCCAGTACTTC
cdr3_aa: CASSGGAGGQETQYF

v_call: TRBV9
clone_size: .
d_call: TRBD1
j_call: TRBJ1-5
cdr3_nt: TGTGCCAGCAGCGTACAAGATCCAGGGGGGCAGCCCCAGCATTTT
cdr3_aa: CASSVQDPGGQPQHF

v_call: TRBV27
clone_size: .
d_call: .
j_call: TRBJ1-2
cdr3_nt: TGTGCCAGCAGGAGGTCAGGGAGGTGGGGCTACACCTTC
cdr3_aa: CASRRSGRWGYTF

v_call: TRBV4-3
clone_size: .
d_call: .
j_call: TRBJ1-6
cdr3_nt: TGCGCCAGCAGCCAAGGAGGGATCAATTCACCCCTCCACTTT
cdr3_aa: CASSQGGINSPLHF

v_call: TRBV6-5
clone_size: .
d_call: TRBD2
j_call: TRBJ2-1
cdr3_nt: TGTGCCAGCAGGACTAGCGGGAAAACGAATGAGCAGTTCTTC
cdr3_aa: CASRTSGKTNEQFF

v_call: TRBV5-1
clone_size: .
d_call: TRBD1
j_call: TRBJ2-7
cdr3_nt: TGCGCCAGCAGCTCAGCCGACAGGGGAAAAGTCTACGAGCAGTACTTC
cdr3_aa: CASSSADRGKVYEQYF

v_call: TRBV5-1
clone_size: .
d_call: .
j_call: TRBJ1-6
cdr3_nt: TGCGCCACCAGGAGGGCGATGGTTGATTCACCCCTCCACTTT
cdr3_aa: CATRRAMVDSPLHF

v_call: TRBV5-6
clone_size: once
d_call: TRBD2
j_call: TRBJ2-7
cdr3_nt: TGTGCCAGCAGCTTGAGGGTAGCGGGCTACGAGCAGTACTTC
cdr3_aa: CASSLRVAGYEQYF

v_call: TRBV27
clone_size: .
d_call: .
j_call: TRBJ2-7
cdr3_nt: TGTGCCAGCAGTCCTAGGATCCTTTTATCCTACGAGCAGTACTTC
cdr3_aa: CASSPRILLSYEQYF

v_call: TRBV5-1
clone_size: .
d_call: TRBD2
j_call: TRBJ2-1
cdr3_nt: TGCGCCAGCACCGGGACTAGCGGGAACTACAATGAGCAGTTCTTC
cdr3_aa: CASTGTSGNYNEQFF

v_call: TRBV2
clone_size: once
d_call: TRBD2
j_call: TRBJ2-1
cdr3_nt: TGTGCCAGCAGTCCCGGGACTAGCACCTACAATGAGCAGTTCTTC
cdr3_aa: CASSPGTSTYNEQFF

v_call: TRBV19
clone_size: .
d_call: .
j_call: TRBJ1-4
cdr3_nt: TGTGCCAGTAGCTGGGAGGCGGGACGGCTAAATGAAAAACTGTTTTTT
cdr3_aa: CASSWEAGRLNEKLFF

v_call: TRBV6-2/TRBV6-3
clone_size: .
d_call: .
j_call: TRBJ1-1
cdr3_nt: TGTGCCAGCAGTTACATCTCGCCGGGGGTTAGAACTGAAGCTTTCTTT
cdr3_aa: CASSYISPGVRTEAFF

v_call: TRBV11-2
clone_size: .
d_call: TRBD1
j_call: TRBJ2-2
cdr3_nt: TGTGCCAGCAGGGACCGGGACAGGGAATCCGGGGAGCTGTTTTTT
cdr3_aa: CASRDRDRESGELFF

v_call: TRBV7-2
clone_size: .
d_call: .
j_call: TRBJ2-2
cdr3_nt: TGTGCCAGCAGCTTGGGCAGGGCTCGGTCCGGGGAGCTGTTTTTT
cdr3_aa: CASSLGRARSGELFF

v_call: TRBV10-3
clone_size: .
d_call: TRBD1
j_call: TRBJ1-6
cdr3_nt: TGTGCCATCAGAGAGGGACAGGGGGACAATTCACCCCTCCACTTT
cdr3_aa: CAIREGQGDNSPLHF

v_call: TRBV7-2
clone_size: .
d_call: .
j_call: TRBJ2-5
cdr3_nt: TGTGCCAGCAGCTTAGTGCTACAAGAGACCCAGTACTTC
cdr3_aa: CASSLVLQETQYF

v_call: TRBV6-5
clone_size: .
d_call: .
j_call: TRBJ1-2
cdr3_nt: TGTGCCAGCAGTTGGCTGGGCACCCACTATGGCTACACCTTC
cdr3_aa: CASSWLGTHYGYTF

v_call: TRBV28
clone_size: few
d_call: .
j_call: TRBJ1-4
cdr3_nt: TGTGCCAGCAGTTTATCTACAGGGTTCTTTAGGGAAAAACTGTTTTTT
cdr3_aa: CASSLSTGFFREKLFF

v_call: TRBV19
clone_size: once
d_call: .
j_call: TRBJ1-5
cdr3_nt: TGTGCCAGTAGTACTGGCCAGGGTTATAGCAATCAGCCCCAGCATTTT
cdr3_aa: CASSTGQGYSNQPQHF

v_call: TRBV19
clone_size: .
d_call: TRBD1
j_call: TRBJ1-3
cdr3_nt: TGTGCCAGTAGTCCACTCCCAAGAGGAGGGGGCGAGAGAAACACCATATATTTT
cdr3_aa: CASSPLPRGGGERNTIYF

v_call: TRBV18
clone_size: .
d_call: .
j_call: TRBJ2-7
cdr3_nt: TGTGCCAGCTCCATCTCAGAGCCCAGGTACGAGCAGTACTTC
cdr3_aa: CASSISEPRYEQYF